Presented here are 17 T cell receptor beta chains from one specimen sequenced in a study of blood T cells in healthy people across ages. Through a sample-barcoded 5' primer and a J-beta primer mix, a second PCR was run for roughly 6 to 11 cycles. TCRdb fed the 5' RACE reads into MiXCR, producing one record per CDR3 protein. The sample lists about 1.8 million distinct CDR3 sequences; roughly 49% were seen once. Material: blood. These TCRs come from a woman aged 40 to 50 in good health.

The rearrangement joins TRBV7-2 to TRBJ2-5, with D maybe TRBD2 (5 bases). Germline loops: CDR1 SGHTA, CDR2 FQGNSA. The CDR3 covers 15 residues. Trimming removed 5 bases at V and 5 bases at J, with 18 bases between. The CDR3 protein is CASSPSQGLMETQYF. The CDR3 nucleotides read TGTGCCAGCAGCCCCTCTCAAGGACTCATGGAGACCCAGTACTTC.

The V call is TRBV6-6, the J call TRBJ1-6; D remains ambiguous. Germline V gene sequence: CDR1 MNHNY, CDR2 SVGAGI (reference sequence). The CDR3 consists of 16 residues. V lost 2 bases to trimming and J lost 1 base, with 9 bases between them. CDR3 in amino acids: CASSYGIGSYNSPLHF. CDR3 bases: TGTGCCAGCAGTTACGGGATCGGGTCCTATAATTCACCCCTCCACTTT.

The CDR3 is CASSDLLARGTDTQYF. CDR3 bases: TGTGCCAGCAGTGACCTACTAGCTCGCGGCACAGATACGCAGTATTTT. The chain links TRBV6-2 or TRBV6-3 to TRBJ2-3, with D possibly TRBD2 on 6 matching bases. V shed 5 bases and J shed 1 base, with 16 bases lying between them. The germline V gene has CDR1 MNHEY and CDR2 SVGEGT. This CDR3 is 16 amino acids long.

The rearrangement links TRBV7-9 to TRBJ1-6, with D unresolved. Germline lookup yields CDR1 SEHNR and CDR2 FQNEAQ (reference sequence). With 3 bases removed from V and 8 bases from J, the gap between germline ends came to 11 bases. This CDR3 region has 14 residues. CDR3 DNA sequence: TGTGCCAGCAGCTTGCCGGCCCGCGATTCACCCCTCCACTTT. Its translation: CASSLPARDSPLHF.

In its sample, this clonotype was seen once. The chain couples TRBV6-2 or TRBV6-3 to TRBJ2-7; 11 nucleotides match TRBD2. Germline loops: CDR1 MNHEY, CDR2 SVGEGT. This CDR3 spans 16 amino acids. J lost 7 bases, V lost 6 bases, and 14 bases had no gene match. The CDR3 protein is CASRKSSGGSGNEQYF. The CDR3 DNA follows: TGTGCCAGCAGAAAGTCTAGCGGGGGGTCAGGCAATGAGCAGTACTTC.

This clonotype was found a few times. The V and J genes are TRBV12-3 or TRBV12-4 and TRBJ1-2; D is undetermined. CDR3 length equals 15 residues. V was clipped by 3 bases and J by 0 bases, with 11 bases between them. The DNA for the CDR3 is TGTGCCAGCAGTTTTGGACCACCAGCTAACTATGGCTACACCTTC. This translates into CASSFGPPANYGYTF.

This rearrangement joins TRBV7-9 to TRBJ2-1; no firm D call. The CDR3 is 12 amino acids. CDR1 SEHNR and CDR2 FQNEAQ come from the germline V gene (reference sequence). V was pared by 2 bases and J by 8 bases, with 7 bases between. CDR3 sequence (DNA): TGTGCCAGCAGCTTAAGGATTGATGAGCAGTTCTTC. Translating it yields CASSLRIDEQFF.

Only a few counts were recorded for this clonotype. This chain uses TRBV4-3 with TRBJ1-1, with a possible D match to TRBD1 (5 bases). Trimming shortened V by 1 base and J by 4 bases, and 10 bases separated the two germline ends. The length of the CDR3 is 14 residues. Germline V lookup: CDR1 LGHNA, CDR2 YSLEER. For the CDR3, the DNA is TGCGCCAGCAGCCAAGTGGGGGACTCCACTGAAGCTTTCTTT. As protein: CASSQVGDSTEAFF.

The chain joins TRBV14 to TRBJ2-6; possible D gene TRBD1, 5 bases. The CDR3 is 18 amino acids. Looked up from germline, CDR1 is SGHDN and CDR2 is FVKESK. Trimming removed 4 bases at V and 2 bases at J, with 18 bases between. CDR3 amino acids: CASSLLRTHVPGANVLTF. The CDR3 DNA is TGTGCCAGCAGCCTCCTACGGACACACGTCCCTGGGGCCAACGTCCTGACTTTC.

This clonotype has just a few counts. V and J are TRBV20-1 and TRBJ2-7; D may correspond to TRBD1 or TRBD2 (5 bases each). Germline CDR1 and CDR2: DFQATT and SNEGSKA (reference sequence). This CDR3 has 13 amino acids. V lost 4 bases to trimming and J lost 2 bases, with 12 bases between them. The CDR3 is CSAKSRETYEQYF. CDR3 sequence (DNA): TGCAGTGCTAAAAGCAGGGAGACCTACGAGCAGTACTTC.

The rearrangement uses TRBV7-9 and TRBJ1-2, with TRBD1 matching over 8 bases. J lost 6 bases, V lost 4 bases, and 7 bases had no gene match. Germline values: CDR1 SEHNR, CDR2 FQNEAQ (reference sequence). CDR3 length: 14 residues. The CDR3 coding sequence is TGTGCCAGCAGCTCATTCGACAGGGGCAATGGCTACACCTTC. Amino acid sequence: CASSSFDRGNGYTF. Based on the CDR3 plus reference TRBV7-9 and TRBJ1-2, the full variable domain is DTGVSQNPRHKITKRGQNVTFRCDPISEHNRLYWYRQTLGQGPEFLTYFQNEAQLEKSRLLSDRFSAERPKGSFSTLEIQRTEQGDSAMYLCASSSFDRGNGYTFGSGTRLTVV.

The chain uses TRBV4-3 and TRBJ2-3; 11 bases map to TRBD2. Trimming at V came to 0 bases and at J to 11 bases, leaving 4 bases not matched to a gene. This CDR3 comprises 14 residues. From germline, CDR1 is LGHNA and CDR2 YSLEER. CDR3 region: CASSQETSGGRQYF. DNA of the CDR3: TGCGCCAGCAGCCAAGAAACTAGCGGGGGACGGCAGTATTTT.

This chain joins TRBV12-3 or TRBV12-4 and TRBJ2-4; D might be TRBD1 (5 bases). The CDR3 covers 16 residues. Trimming pared 2 bases from V and 13 bases from J, leaving 24 bases between. The CDR3 here is CASSLIEGVVYNEQYF. CDR3 coding DNA: TGTGCCAGCAGTTTAATAGAAGGGGTTGTGTACAATGAGCAGTACTTC.

In this sample, this clonotype turned up a few times. The chain carries TRBV5-1 and TRBJ2-7, with TRBD2 matching over 14 bases. Germline-derived CDR1 and CDR2 are SGHRS and YFSETQ. The CDR3 contains 17 residues. V was clipped by 4 bases and J by 3 bases; unmatched bases: 9. The CDR3 here is CASSQGLAGGLNYEQYF. The CDR3 bases are TGCGCCAGCAGCCAAGGACTAGCGGGGGGATTGAACTACGAGCAGTACTTC.

This clonotype has only a few counts. This chain uses TRBV12-5 with TRBJ2-5; 7 bases match TRBD1. This CDR3 comprises 13 residues. Germline CDR1 and CDR2: LGHNT and FRNRAP. The V gene end was trimmed by 6 bases and the J gene end by 5 bases; junction bases not matched to a gene: 6. Here the CDR3 reads CASGKGGWETQYF. The CDR3 bases are TGTGCTAGTGGAAAAGGGGGCTGGGAGACCCAGTACTTC. The whole variable domain, filled in from reference TRBV12-5 and TRBJ2-5, reads DARVTQTPRHKVTEMGQEVTMRCQPILGHNTVFWYRQTMMQGLELLAYFRNRAPLDDSGMPKDRFSAEMPDATLATLKIQPSEPRDSAVYFCASGKGGWETQYFGPGTRLLVL.

This clonotype came up a few times. J is TRBJ1-4 and V is TRBV29-1; 7 bases are shared with TRBD1. Germline CDR1 and CDR2: SQVTM and ANQGSEA. This CDR3 spans 11 amino acids. The trim removed 6 bases at V and 15 bases at J, leaving 10 bases unmatched. For the CDR3, the DNA is TGCAGCGTCAGGGGGGGGGAAGCCGTGTTTTTT. Translated: CSVRGGEAVFF.

V usage is TRBV20-1 and J usage is TRBJ1-2; D unresolved. Germline V gene sequence: CDR1 DFQATT, CDR2 SNEGSKA (reference sequence). This CDR3 is 11 amino acids long. Trimming left V 6 bases short and J 8 bases short, with 13 bases between. In DNA form, the CDR3 reads TGCAGTGCCCTCGCCCCTAAAGGCTACACCTTC. Translating it yields CSALAPKGYTF.